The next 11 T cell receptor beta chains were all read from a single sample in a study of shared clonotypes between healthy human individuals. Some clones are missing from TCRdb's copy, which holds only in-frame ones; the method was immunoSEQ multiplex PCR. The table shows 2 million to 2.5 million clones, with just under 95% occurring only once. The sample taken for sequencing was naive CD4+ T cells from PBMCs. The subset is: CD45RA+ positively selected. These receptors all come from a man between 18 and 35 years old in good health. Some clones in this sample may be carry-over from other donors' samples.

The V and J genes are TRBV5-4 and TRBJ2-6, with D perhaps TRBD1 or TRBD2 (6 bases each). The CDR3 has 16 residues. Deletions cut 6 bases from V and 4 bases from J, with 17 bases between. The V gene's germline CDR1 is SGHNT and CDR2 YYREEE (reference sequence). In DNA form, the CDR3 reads TGTGCCAGCACTCTGGGGGGCCCCCGGGGGGCCAACGTCCTGACTTTC. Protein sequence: CASTLGGPRGANVLTF.

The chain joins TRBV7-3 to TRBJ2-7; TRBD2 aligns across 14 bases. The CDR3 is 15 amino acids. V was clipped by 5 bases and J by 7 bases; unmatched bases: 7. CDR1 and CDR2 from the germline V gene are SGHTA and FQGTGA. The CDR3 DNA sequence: TGTGCCAGCAGCCTAGGGACTAGCGGGAGTCGAGAGCAGTACTTC. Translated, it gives CASSLGTSGSREQYF.

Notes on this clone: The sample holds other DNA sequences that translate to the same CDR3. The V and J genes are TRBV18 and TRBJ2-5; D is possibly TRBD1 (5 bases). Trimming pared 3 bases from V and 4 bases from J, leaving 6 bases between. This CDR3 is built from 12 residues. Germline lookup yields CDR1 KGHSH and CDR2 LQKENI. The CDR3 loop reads CASSPGRETQYF. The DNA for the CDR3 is TGTGCCAGCTCACCGGGGCGAGAGACCCAGTACTTC.

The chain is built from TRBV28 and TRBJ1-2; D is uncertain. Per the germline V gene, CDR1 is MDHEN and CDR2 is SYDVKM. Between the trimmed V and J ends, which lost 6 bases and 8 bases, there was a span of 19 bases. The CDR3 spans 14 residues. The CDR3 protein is CASSPGGAIPGYTF. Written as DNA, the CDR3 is TGTGCCAGCAGCCCGGGAGGCGCTATTCCCGGCTACACCTTC.

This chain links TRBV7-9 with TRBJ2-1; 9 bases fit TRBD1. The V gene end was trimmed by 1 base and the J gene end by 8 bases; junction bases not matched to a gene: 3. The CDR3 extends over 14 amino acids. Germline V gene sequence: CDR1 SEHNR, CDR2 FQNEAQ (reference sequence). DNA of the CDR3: TGTGCCAGCAGCTTAGAACAGGGGGCTTATGAGCAGTTCTTC. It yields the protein CASSLEQGAYEQFF.

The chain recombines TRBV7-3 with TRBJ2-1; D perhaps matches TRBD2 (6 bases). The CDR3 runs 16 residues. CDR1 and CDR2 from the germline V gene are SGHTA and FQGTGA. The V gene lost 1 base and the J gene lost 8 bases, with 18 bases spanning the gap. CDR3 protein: CASSLSTGTPLDEQFF. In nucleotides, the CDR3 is TGTGCCAGCAGCTTAAGTACCGGGACTCCTTTGGATGAGCAGTTCTTC. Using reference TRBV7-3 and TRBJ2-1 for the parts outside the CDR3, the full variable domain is GAGVSQTPSNKVTEKGKYVELRCDPISGHTALYWYRQSLGQGPEFLIYFQGTGAADDSGLPNDRFFAVRPEGSVSTLKIQRTERGDSAVYLCASSLSTGTPLDEQFFGPGTRLTVL.

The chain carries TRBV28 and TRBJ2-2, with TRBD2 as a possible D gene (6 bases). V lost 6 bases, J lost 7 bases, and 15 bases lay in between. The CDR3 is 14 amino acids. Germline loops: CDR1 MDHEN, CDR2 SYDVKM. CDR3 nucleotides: TGTGCCAGCAGACAGCGGGCGCCGGGCGGGGAGCTGTTTTTT. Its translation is CASRQRAPGGELFF. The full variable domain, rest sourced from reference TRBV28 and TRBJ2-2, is DVKVTQSSRYLVKRTGEKVFLECVQDMDHENMFWYRQDPGLGLRLIYFSYDVKMKEKGDIPEGYSVSREKKERFSLILESASTNQTSMYLCASRQRAPGGELFFGEGSRLTVL.

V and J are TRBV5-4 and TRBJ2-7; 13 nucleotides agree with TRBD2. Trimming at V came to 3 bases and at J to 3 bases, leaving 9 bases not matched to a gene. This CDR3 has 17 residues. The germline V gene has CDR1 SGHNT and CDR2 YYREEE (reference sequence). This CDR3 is CASSYNGLAGANYEQYF. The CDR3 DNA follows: TGTGCCAGCAGCTACAATGGACTAGCGGGAGCGAACTACGAGCAGTACTTC.

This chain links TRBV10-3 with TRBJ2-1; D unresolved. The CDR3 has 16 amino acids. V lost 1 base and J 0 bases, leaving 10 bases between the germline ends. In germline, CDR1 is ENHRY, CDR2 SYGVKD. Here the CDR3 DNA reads TGTGCCATCAGTGAGTACGCGGAGAGCTCCTACAATGAGCAGTTCTTC. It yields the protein CAISEYAESSYNEQFF.

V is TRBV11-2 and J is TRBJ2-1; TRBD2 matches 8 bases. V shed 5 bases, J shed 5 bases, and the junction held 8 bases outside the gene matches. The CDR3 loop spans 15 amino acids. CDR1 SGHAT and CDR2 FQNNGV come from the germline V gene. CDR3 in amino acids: CASSPRLAGHNEQFF. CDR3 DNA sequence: TGTGCCAGCAGCCCCCGCCTAGCGGGCCACAATGAGCAGTTCTTC.

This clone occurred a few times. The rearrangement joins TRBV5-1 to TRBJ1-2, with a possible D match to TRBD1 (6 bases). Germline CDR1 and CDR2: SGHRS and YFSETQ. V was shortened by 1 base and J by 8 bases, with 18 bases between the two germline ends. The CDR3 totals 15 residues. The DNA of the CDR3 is TGCGCCAGCAGCTTGTTGACAGGAGGTTCTCAGGGCTACACCTTC. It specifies CASSLLTGGSQGYTF.